These 32 T cell receptor beta chains were all obtained from the same sample, sequenced in a study of blood T cell repertoires in COVID-19. The table came from immunoSEQ multiplex PCR; TCRdb's copy has only in-frame clones and leaves some out. Of over 75,000 clones in the sample, 84% were seen once. Sample: peripheral blood. The receptor source for this set is a woman in her forties or fifties with acute or convalescent COVID-19.

The genes are TRBV9 and TRBJ2-1; 8 bases are shared with TRBD2. With V trimmed by 0 bases and J by 10 bases, 12 bases remained unmatched. CDR1 SGDLS and CDR2 YYNGEE come from the germline V gene. This CDR3 spans 16 amino acids. The CDR3, as DNA: TGTGCCAGCAGCGTAGGTAGTAGCGGGGCCGTTGCCGAGCAGTTCTTC. It yields the protein CASSVGSSGAVAEQFF.

J is TRBJ1-1 and V is TRBV30; D might be TRBD1 (5 bases). From germline, CDR1 is GTSNPN and CDR2 SVGIG (reference sequence). V was clipped by 5 bases and J by 1 base, with 14 bases between them. There are 14 residues in the CDR3. The CDR3 DNA reads as TGTGCCTGGGGTAGGGGACTCCCGAACACTGAAGCTTTCTTT. This encodes CAWGRGLPNTEAFF. Filled out from reference TRBV30 and TRBJ1-1, the complete variable domain reads SQTIHQWPATLVQPVGSPLSLECTVEGTSNPNLYWYRQAAGRGLQLLFYSVGIGQISSEVPQNLSASRPQDRQFILSSKKLLLSDSGFYLCAWGRGLPNTEAFFGQGTRLTVV.

The rearrangement uses TRBV5-4 and TRBJ1-2, with D possibly matching TRBD1 (6 bases). The CDR3 spans 15 residues. The germline gives CDR1 SGHNT, CDR2 YYREEE (reference sequence). Trimming left V 6 bases short and J 4 bases short, with 19 bases between. CDR3 DNA: TGTGCCAGCAAGGAGTCAGGGGCTACTAGCTATGGCTACACCTTC. Translation gives CASKESGATSYGYTF.

The chain has TRBV9 and TRBJ1-2; D may be TRBD1 (6 bases). The V end was cut by 3 bases, the J end by 0 bases, with 15 bases between. From germline, CDR1 is SGDLS and CDR2 YYNGEE. This CDR3 contains 16 residues. As DNA, the CDR3 is TGTGCCAGCAGCGCGCAATCAGGGGCGGCTAACTATGGCTACACCTTC. It translates to CASSAQSGAANYGYTF. Combining the CDR3 with reference TRBV9 and TRBJ1-2 gives the whole variable domain DSGVTQTPKHLITATGQRVTLRCSPRSGDLSVYWYQQSLDQGLQFLIQYYNGEERAKGNILERFSAQQFPDLHSELNLSSLELGDSALYFCASSAQSGAANYGYTFGSGTRLTVV.

The rearrangement links TRBV2 to TRBJ2-7, with D unresolved. Germline V CDR1 and CDR2: SNHLY, FYNNEI. Trimming removed 2 bases from V and 6 bases from J, with 5 bases in between. This CDR3 contains 11 residues. CDR3 sequence reads: CASSESPEQYF. CDR3 coding DNA: TGTGCCAGCAGTGAAAGCCCCGAGCAGTACTTC. The full variable domain, in which reference TRBV2 and TRBJ2-7 provide the parts outside the CDR3, is EPEVTQTPSHQVTQMGQEVILRCVPISNHLYFYWYRQILGQKVEFLVSFYNNEISEKSEIFDDQFSVERPDGSNFTLKIRSTKLEDSAMYFCASSESPEQYFGPGTRLTVT.

The rearrangement joins TRBV5-1 to TRBJ2-2, with D maybe TRBD1 (6 bases). The CDR3 extends over 14 amino acids. Germline V CDR1 and CDR2: SGHRS, YFSETQ. V lost 4 bases and J lost 4, with 11 bases in between. The CDR3 is CASSAQTGTGELFF. The CDR3 nucleotides are TGCGCCAGCAGCGCCCAGACAGGCACCGGGGAGCTGTTTTTT. The variable domain in full, with the rest retrieved from reference TRBV5-1 and TRBJ2-2, is KAGVTQTPRYLIKTRGQQVTLSCSPISGHRSVSWYQQTPGQGLQFLFEYFSETQRNKGNFPGRFSGRQFSNSRSEMNVSTLELGDSALYLCASSAQTGTGELFFGEGSRLTVL.

V is TRBV28 and J is TRBJ2-7; 7 bases map to TRBD1. The length of the CDR3 is 13 residues. The ends lost 9 bases at V and 5 bases at J; junction bases unmatched: 10. CDR1 and CDR2 from the germline V gene are MDHEN and SYDVKM. The DNA of the CDR3 is TGTGCCAGTGTTTCAGGGGGTGACGACGAGCAGTACTTC. It encodes CASVSGGDDEQYF. Combining the CDR3 with reference TRBV28 and TRBJ2-7 gives the whole variable domain DVKVTQSSRYLVKRTGEKVFLECVQDMDHENMFWYRQDPGLGLRLIYFSYDVKMKEKGDIPEGYSVSREKKERFSLILESASTNQTSMYLCASVSGGDDEQYFGPGTRLTVT.

This clone was recorded once. This chain uses TRBV19 with TRBJ2-1, with TRBD1 matching over 11 bases. After removal of 1 base from V and 8 bases from J, the junction contained 7 bases not matched to a gene. The CDR3 consists of 16 residues. Germline CDR1 and CDR2: LNHDA and SQIVND (reference sequence). The CDR3 here is CASSIGKGQGAYEQFF. In nucleotides, the CDR3 is TGTGCCAGTAGTATAGGCAAAGGACAGGGGGCTTATGAGCAGTTCTTC.

The V call is TRBV5-1, the J call TRBJ1-6; possible D gene TRBD1, 5 bases. The CDR3 has 15 amino acids. V lost 0 bases, J lost 10 bases, and 14 bases lay in between. CDR1 SGHRS and CDR2 YFSETQ come from the germline V gene. The CDR3 sequence: CASSLEQRGGSPLHF. The CDR3 nucleotides are TGCGCCAGCAGCTTGGAACAGCGGGGCGGCTCACCCCTCCACTTT. The full variable domain, its missing parts supplied by reference TRBV5-1 and TRBJ1-6, is KAGVTQTPRYLIKTRGQQVTLSCSPISGHRSVSWYQQTPGQGLQFLFEYFSETQRNKGNFPGRFSGRQFSNSRSEMNVSTLELGDSALYLCASSLEQRGGSPLHFGNGTRLTVT.

The sample holds one count of this clone. This chain joins TRBV14 and TRBJ2-7, with 9 bases that match TRBD2. The V gene end was trimmed by 5 bases and the J gene end by 3 bases; junction bases not matched to a gene: 2. The CDR3 has 13 amino acids. CDR1 is SGHDN and CDR2 is FVKESK in the germline V gene. For the CDR3, the DNA is TGTGCCAGCAGCTATAGCGGGGGCTACGAGCAGTACTTC. Protein product: CASSYSGGYEQYF.

V gene TRBV11-2 combines with J gene TRBJ2-3; the D is unclear. The CDR3 has 12 residues. Per germline, CDR1 SGHAT and CDR2 FQNNGV. Trimming removed 2 bases at V and 2 bases at J, with 2 bases between. In DNA, the CDR3 is TGTGCCAGCAGCTTACACACAGATACGCAGTATTTT. Translating it yields CASSLHTDTQYF.

The V and J genes are TRBV19 and TRBJ2-1, with 8 nucleotides matching TRBD1. This CDR3 contains 13 residues. The J segment lost 10 bases and the V segment lost 5 bases, leaving 7 bases of the junction unmatched. The V gene's germline CDR1 is LNHDA and CDR2 SQIVND (reference sequence). The DNA of the CDR3 is TGTGCCAGTAGTCACAGGGGGGCAAAGGAGCAGTTCTTC. Encoded protein: CASSHRGAKEQFF.

This chain uses TRBV4-1 with TRBJ1-2; possibly TRBD1 for D (6 bases). V shed 1 base and J shed 4 bases, with 16 bases lying between them. Looked up from germline, CDR1 is MGHRA and CDR2 is YSYEKL. This CDR3 has 16 residues. CDR3 region: CASSQAPPGVGYGYTF. The CDR3 DNA sequence: TGCGCCAGCAGCCAAGCGCCTCCAGGGGTAGGCTATGGCTACACCTTC.

This sequence joins TRBV11-3 and TRBJ2-2, with D possibly TRBD2 on 5 matching bases. This CDR3 is 16 amino acids long. V was pared by 0 bases and J by 3 bases, with 11 bases between. From germline, CDR1 is SGHNT and CDR2 YENEEA. CDR3 in amino acids: CASSLDFGKDTGELFF. The CDR3 nucleotides read TGTGCCAGCAGCTTAGATTTCGGGAAAGACACCGGGGAGCTGTTTTTT.

This clone has just a few counts. The DNA for the CDR3 is TGTGCCAGCAGCTGGGGGATGGAGGGTGATGGCTACACCTTC. Translating gives CASSWGMEGDGYTF. The rearrangement links TRBV5-4 to TRBJ1-2; TRBD1 might be the D (5 bases). The CDR3 runs 14 residues. Looked up from germline, CDR1 is SGHNT and CDR2 is YYREEE (reference sequence). V lost 3 bases and J lost 6, with 15 bases in between.

This clone was counted once. The chain carries TRBV7-9 and TRBJ2-2; no definite D call. Trimming stripped 7 bases from V and 4 bases from J, with 25 bases between. This CDR3 region has 18 residues. CDR1 is SEHNR, CDR2 FQNEAQ, per germline (reference sequence). CDR3 in amino acids: CASIRSLSARGFTGELFF. In nucleotides, the CDR3 is TGTGCCAGCATCCGCTCCCTCTCCGCTCGCGGATTCACCGGGGAGCTGTTTTTT.

CDR3 nucleotides: TGTGCCAGTAGTAGAGAGACAGGAACCTACGAGCAGTACTTC. Protein: CASSRETGTYEQYF. V usage is TRBV19 and J usage is TRBJ2-7; possible D gene TRBD1, 6 bases. V lost 4 bases and J 2 bases, leaving 12 bases between the germline ends. This CDR3 is built from 14 residues. Looked up from germline, CDR1 is LNHDA and CDR2 is SQIVND (reference sequence).

V and J are TRBV7-2 and TRBJ2-2, with 7 nucleotides matching TRBD2. The CDR3 length is 14 residues. Germline values: CDR1 SGHTA, CDR2 FQGNSA. V trimming: 8 bases; J trimming: 5 bases; junction bases outside the gene matches: 8. The CDR3 is CASGSAGPTGELFF. CDR3 in DNA: TGTGCCAGCGGATCAGCGGGACCGACCGGGGAGCTGTTTTTT.

V gene TRBV6-2 or TRBV6-3 combines with J gene TRBJ1-5, with 9 bases lining up with TRBD1. CDR1 is MNHEY, CDR2 SVGEGT, per germline. With 6 bases clipped from V and 2 bases from J, the junction kept 2 bases outside the gene matches. This CDR3 region has 14 residues. CDR3 sequence: CASSRTGGNQPQHF. In DNA form, the CDR3 reads TGTGCCAGCAGCCGGACAGGGGGCAATCAGCCCCAGCATTTT.

Comment on this clone: Other DNA sequences in this sample translate to the same CDR3. The genes are TRBV18 and TRBJ1-5, with 8 positions matching TRBD1. Germline CDR1 is KGHSH and CDR2 is LQKENI. The CDR3 is 15 amino acids. V lost 3 bases and J lost 2; bases outside the gene matches: 3. CDR3 in DNA: TGTGCCAGCTCACCCGACAGGGGAGGCAATCAGCCCCAGCATTTT. Its protein is CASSPDRGGNQPQHF.

Only a few counts were recorded for this clone. The chain combines TRBV14 with TRBJ2-1; 7 nucleotides line up with TRBD2. This CDR3 has 13 amino acids. J was trimmed by 10 bases and V by 0 bases; bases with no gene match: 3. Germline V gives CDR1 SGHDN, CDR2 FVKESK. The CDR3 region has the DNA TGTGCCAGCAGCCAAGATTTGGGAGGGGAGCAGTTCTTC. Translation gives CASSQDLGGEQFF.

In this sample, this clone turned up a few times. The genes are TRBV9 and TRBJ2-1, with D possibly matching TRBD2 (6 bases). This CDR3 is built from 13 residues. Germline CDR1 reads SGDLS; CDR2 reads YYNGEE. V lost 4 bases and J 6 bases, leaving 11 bases between the germline ends. Written as DNA, the CDR3 is TGTGCCAGCAGCCCCGGGACTCGCAATGAGCAGTTCTTC. It codes for CASSPGTRNEQFF.

This chain uses TRBV7-9 with TRBJ1-4; D perhaps matches TRBD1 (5 bases). CDR1 SEHNR and CDR2 FQNEAQ come from the germline V gene (reference sequence). V was shortened by 5 bases and J by 2 bases, with 21 bases between the two germline ends. This CDR3 spans 18 amino acids. In nucleotides, the CDR3 is TGTGCCAGCAGCCTCGACCCCCCCAGTGGGGGGACTAATGAAAAACTGTTTTTT. Amino acid sequence: CASSLDPPSGGTNEKLFF.

A few counts support this clone. The chain uses TRBV19 and TRBJ1-2, with D uncertain. Germline CDR1 reads LNHDA; CDR2 reads SQIVND (reference sequence). The CDR3 loop spans 12 amino acids. The V end was cut by 6 bases, the J end by 2 bases, with 7 bases between. The CDR3 coding sequence is TGTGCCAGTAGGGGCCTCAACTATGGCTACACCTTC. Protein product: CASRGLNYGYTF.

This clone was seen a few times. This rearrangement joins TRBV7-8 to TRBJ2-7, with 7 bases that match TRBD1. This CDR3 has 14 residues. Germline V lookup: CDR1 SGHVS, CDR2 FQNEAQ. Losses at the gene ends were 3 bases for V and 5 bases for J; bases not matched to a gene: 7. CDR3 sequence: CASSFRRDSHEQYF. CDR3 DNA: TGTGCCAGCAGCTTTCGAAGGGACAGCCACGAGCAGTACTTC.

The V and J genes are TRBV29-1 and TRBJ2-5, with D tentatively TRBD2 (5 bases). The V gene lost 3 bases and the J gene lost 1 base, with 15 bases spanning the gap. The germline CDR1 and CDR2 sequences are SQVTM and ANQGSEA. The CDR3 extends over 15 amino acids. The CDR3 DNA is TGCAGCGTTGACCCCGAGGGATTCTCCCAAGAGACCCAGTACTTC. Residues: CSVDPEGFSQETQYF. Combining the CDR3 with reference TRBV29-1 and TRBJ2-5 gives the whole variable domain SAVISQKPSRDICQRGTSLTIQCQVDSQVTMMFWYRQQPGQSLTLIATANQGSEATYESGFVIDKFPISRPNLTFSTLTVSNMSPEDSSIYLCSVDPEGFSQETQYFGPGTRLLVL.

The chain combines TRBV19 with TRBJ2-1, with TRBD1 identical over 9 bases. V shed 4 bases and J 7 bases; nucleotides not matched to a gene: 5. The CDR3 length is 14 residues. CDR1 and CDR2 from the germline V gene are LNHDA and SQIVND (reference sequence). The CDR3 DNA reads TGTGCCAGTAGTAAGGACAGGGGTTATAATGAGCAGTTCTTC. Translating gives CASSKDRGYNEQFF.

V gene TRBV18 combines with J gene TRBJ1-2; no firm D call. CDR3 length: 15 residues. The germline V gene encodes CDR1 KGHSH and CDR2 LQKENI. Trimming left V 2 bases short and J 2 bases short, with 12 bases between. The CDR3 region is CASSPEATGNYGYTF. The DNA for the CDR3 is TGTGCCAGCTCACCAGAGGCAACGGGGAACTATGGCTACACCTTC.

The chain employs TRBV27 and TRBJ2-7; D might be TRBD2 (6 bases). CDR1 and CDR2 (germline): MNHEY, SMNVEV (reference sequence). The CDR3 runs to 14 residues. V shed 4 bases and J shed 2 bases, with 12 bases lying between them. The CDR3 loop reads CASSSSVGPYEQYF. The CDR3 DNA reads as TGTGCCAGCAGTTCTAGCGTCGGTCCCTACGAGCAGTACTTC.

The chain recombines TRBV30 with TRBJ1-5, with TRBD1 matching over 8 bases. This CDR3 spans 14 amino acids. V dropped 3 bases and J dropped 6; count of bases not matched to a gene: 7. CDR1 GTSNPN and CDR2 SVGIG come from the germline V gene (reference sequence). CDR3 in DNA: TGTGCCTGGAGCCACCAGGGGGCGCTTCAGCCCCAGCATTTT. This translates into CAWSHQGALQPQHF.

The V gene is TRBV6-5, the J gene TRBJ2-3; 7 nucleotides agree with TRBD2. V was clipped by 4 bases and J by 2 bases; unmatched bases: 6. This CDR3 is built from 15 residues. Per germline, CDR1 MNHEY and CDR2 SVGAGI. CDR3 nucleotides: TGTGCCAGCAGTTCCAGCGGGATAGACACAGATACGCAGTATTTT. Amino acids: CASSSSGIDTDTQYF.

This chain uses TRBV12-3 or TRBV12-4 with TRBJ1-1; perhaps TRBD1 as D (5 bases). Trimming left V 3 bases short and J 8 bases short, with 10 bases between. The CDR3 runs to 12 residues. The CDR3 loop reads CASSFSGLEAFF. CDR3 coding DNA: TGTGCCAGCAGTTTTTCAGGGTTGGAAGCTTTCTTT.